The rows below give T cell receptor beta chains drawn from one sample of a study of human T cells and chemical hapten exposure. TCRdb called the RACE reads again in MiXCR, with one record for every CDR3 protein. The sample lists 350,000 to 400,000 distinct CDR3 sequences, 4% to 6% seen once, with 2% to 3% in the top ten. The source was whole blood, collected in connection with sensitization to the hapten diphenylcyclopropenone (DPC). Every receptor here comes from a woman aged 45-59 years with alopecia areata. Some clones in this sample may be carry-over from other donors' samples. Both conserved end residues are part of each CDR3. A D gene is named only where the DNA matches it firmly. Clone size is shown for a subset of rows, as once, few, many or a class of expanded clone.

j_call v_call d_call clone_size cdr3_aa cdr3_nt
TRBJ2-1 TRBV28 TRBD2 many CASSLGGTSFKNEQFF TGTGCCAGCAGCCTAGGAGGGACTAGCTTTAAGAATGAGCAGTTCTTC
TRBJ2-7 TRBV20-1 . few CSAPDGTYEQYF TGCAGTGCCCCTGACGGGACCTACGAGCAGTACTTC
TRBJ1-2 TRBV11-2 . few CASSLGIGSNYYGYTF TGTGCCAGCAGCTTAGGCATCGGGAGTAACTACTATGGCTACACCTTC
TRBJ2-1 TRBV7-2 . many CASSLVSAPNEQFF TGTGCCAGCAGCTTAGTTAGCGCACCCAATGAGCAGTTCTTC
TRBJ1-4 TRBV13 . . CASSQAFNEKLFF TGTGCCAGCAGCCAGGCGTTTAATGAAAAACTGTTTTTT
TRBJ2-4 TRBV12-3/TRBV12-4 TRBD2 many CATESRASGRGAKNIQYF TGTGCCACCGAATCTCGGGCTAGCGGGAGAGGAGCCAAAAACATTCAGTACTTC
TRBJ2-5 TRBV11-2 . many CASSPPGLGKETQYF TGTGCCAGCAGCCCGCCCGGGCTAGGGAAAGAGACCCAGTACTTC
TRBJ2-3 TRBV30 . many CAWSVRKATDTQYF TGTGCCTGGAGTGTAAGGAAGGCGACAGATACGCAGTATTTT
TRBJ2-1 TRBV6-2/TRBV6-3 TRBD2 few CASSYRTSGYNEQFF TGTGCCAGCAGTTACCGGACTAGCGGCTACAATGAGCAGTTCTTC
TRBJ1-2 TRBV6-4 . . CASSPDSGNYGYTF TGTGCCAGCAGCCCGGACAGTGGAAACTATGGCTACACCTTC
TRBJ1-4 TRBV18 . few CASSPKSNEKLFF TGTGCCAGCTCACCAAAGTCTAATGAAAAACTGTTTTTT
TRBJ2-7 TRBV12-3/TRBV12-4 . . CASSLADRTYEQYF TGTGCCAGCAGTTTAGCGGACAGAACCTACGAGCAGTACTTC
TRBJ2-1 TRBV3-1 . . CASSPRKSYNEQLF TGTGCCAGCTCCCCCCGAAAGTCCTACAATGAGCAGTTATTC
TRBJ2-3 TRBV27 . many CASSLLGRNTDTQYF TGTGCCAGCAGTTTATTAGGGAGGAACACAGATACGCAGTATTTT
TRBJ2-6 TRBV28 . many CASSYPRAGANVLTF TGTGCCAGCAGTTACCCGAGGGCTGGGGCCAACGTCCTGACTTTC
TRBJ2-7 TRBV5-8 TRBD1 many CASSSFGTGPYEQYF TGTGCCAGCAGTAGTTTCGGGACAGGACCCTACGAGCAGTACTTC
TRBJ2-7 TRBV13 . few CASTSGAGADEQYF TGTGCCAGCACCTCCGGGGCAGGGGCGGACGAGCAGTACTTC
TRBJ2-3 TRBV7-8 . . CASSSQGLLGDTQYF TGTGCCAGCAGCTCCCAAGGTCTACTGGGAGATACGCAGTATTTT
TRBJ1-5 TRBV6-1 . many CASSERARQPQHF TGTGCCAGCAGTGAAAGGGCACGACAGCCCCAGCATTTT
TRBJ2-2 TRBV3-1 TRBD1 few CASSRGTGGTNTGELFF TGTGCCAGCAGCCGTGGGACAGGTGGTACCAACACCGGGGAGCTGTTTTTT
TRBJ1-5 TRBV2 TRBD1 . CASRETGGGYQPQHF TGTGCCAGCAGGGAGACAGGGGGCGGGTATCAGCCCCAGCATTTT
TRBJ2-5 TRBV29-1 . many CSVEERAGAGETQYF TGCAGCGTTGAAGAACGTGCGGGGGCGGGGGAGACCCAGTACTTC
TRBJ2-7 TRBV10-3 . many CATGGVAGSSYEQYF TGTGCCACGGGCGGAGTGGCGGGGAGCTCCTACGAGCAGTACTTC
TRBJ1-1 TRBV5-1 . many CASNSGGGLNTEAFF TGCGCCAGCAATTCCGGGGGAGGTTTGAACACTGAAGCTTTCTTT
TRBJ2-5 TRBV7-9 . many CASSSIRRGQETQYF TGTGCCAGCAGCTCCATCAGACGGGGTCAAGAGACCCAGTACTTC
TRBJ1-5 TRBV20-1 TRBD1 . CSATQGAGQPQHF TGCAGTGCTACCCAGGGGGCGGGACAGCCCCAGCATTTT
TRBJ1-1 TRBV29-1 TRBD1 many CSVRTGSNTEAFF TGCAGCGTTAGGACAGGGTCGAACACTGAAGCTTTCTTT
TRBJ2-7 TRBV15 . many CATSRDWVNYEQYF TGTGCCACCAGCAGAGATTGGGTAAACTACGAGCAGTACTTC
TRBJ2-3 TRBV7-2 TRBD1 many CASSSRGGQDTQYF TGTGCCAGCAGCTCCCGAGGGGGCCAGGATACGCAGTATTTT